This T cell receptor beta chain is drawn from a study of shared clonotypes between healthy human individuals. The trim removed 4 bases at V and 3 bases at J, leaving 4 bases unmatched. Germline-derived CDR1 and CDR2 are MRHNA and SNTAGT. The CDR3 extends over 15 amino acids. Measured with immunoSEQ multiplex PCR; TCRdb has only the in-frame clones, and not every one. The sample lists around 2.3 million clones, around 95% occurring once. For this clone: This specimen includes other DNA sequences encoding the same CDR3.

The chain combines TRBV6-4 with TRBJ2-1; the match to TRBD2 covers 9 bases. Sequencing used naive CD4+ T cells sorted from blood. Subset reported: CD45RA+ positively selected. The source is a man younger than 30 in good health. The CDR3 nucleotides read TGTGCCAGCAGTGTACTAGCGGGTTTCTACAATGAGCAGTTCTTC. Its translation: CASSVLAGFYNEQFF.